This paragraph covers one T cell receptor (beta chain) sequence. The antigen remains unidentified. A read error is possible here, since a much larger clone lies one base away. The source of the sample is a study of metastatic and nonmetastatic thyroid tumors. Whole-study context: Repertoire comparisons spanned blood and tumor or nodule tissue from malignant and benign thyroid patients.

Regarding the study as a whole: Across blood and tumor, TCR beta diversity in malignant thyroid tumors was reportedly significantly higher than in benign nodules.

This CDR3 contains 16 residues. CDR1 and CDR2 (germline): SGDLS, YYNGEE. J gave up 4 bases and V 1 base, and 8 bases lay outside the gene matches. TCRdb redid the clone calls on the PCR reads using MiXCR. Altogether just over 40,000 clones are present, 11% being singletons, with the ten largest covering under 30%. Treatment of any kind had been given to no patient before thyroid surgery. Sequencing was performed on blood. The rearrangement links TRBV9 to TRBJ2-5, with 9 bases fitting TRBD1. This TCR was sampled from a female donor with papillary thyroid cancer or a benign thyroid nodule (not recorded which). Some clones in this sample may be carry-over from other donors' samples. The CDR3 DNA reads TGTGCCAGCAGCGTATTTGGGGGACAGGGAGGAGAGACCCAGTACTTC. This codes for CASSVFGGQGGETQYF.